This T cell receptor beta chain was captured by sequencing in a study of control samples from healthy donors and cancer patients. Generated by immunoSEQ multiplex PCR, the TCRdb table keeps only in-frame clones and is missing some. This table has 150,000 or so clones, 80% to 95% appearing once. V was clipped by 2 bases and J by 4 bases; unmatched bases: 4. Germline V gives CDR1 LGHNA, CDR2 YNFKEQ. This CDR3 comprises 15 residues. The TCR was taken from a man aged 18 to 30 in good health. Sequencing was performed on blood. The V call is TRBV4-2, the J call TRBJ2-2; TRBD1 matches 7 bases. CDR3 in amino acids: CASSQYRDSTGELFF. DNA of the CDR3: TGTGCCAGCAGCCAATACCGGGACAGCACCGGGGAGCTGTTTTTT.